This paragraph reports one T cell receptor (beta chain). This clone's antigen is unknown. No quality values exist for individual bases; no much larger clone is one base distant. What this sample's time point label stands for: five sample-tagged time points from pre-transplant (day -1) to day 368 post-transplant, pooled. PBMC were thawed and then stimulated for more than 9 hours with a CMV IE-1 overlapping peptide library, with no transport inhibitors added. After being thawed and rested overnight, the cells were stimulated in R10 medium along with CD28/CD49d costimulation. The IE-1 peptide library was composed of 15-amino-acid peptides with overlaps of 11 amino acids. Samples from each time point were barcoded using BD Single-Cell Multiplexing Kit Sample Tags, then pooled and stained with sorting antibodies plus oligo-conjugated anti-CD45RA. A BD FACSAria III was used to sort CMV-responsive CD8+CD137+ and CD4+CD154+ T cells at 4-way purity. Blood samples were drawn into EDTA vacutainers and processed by Ficoll gradient within 1-24 hours.

The record originates from a study of immune aging and cytomegalovirus after organ transplant (dated by TCRdb to about 2021). About the study as a whole: All transplant recipients received three-drug immunosuppression with prednisone, tacrolimus, and mycophenolate. The research as a whole found: Because CD57 was not measured in the sequencing data, a conservative gene-based aging definition was used instead. Following viremia, aged-phenotype cells rose post-transplant in clones of any size, with the rise occurring earlier in large clones (days 200-264) than in small clones. A larger share of large clones was made up of TEMRA cells, and in the seven largest clones (around 1,900 cells) aged and TEMRA cells were gained while TCM cells were lost.

The CDR3 measures 13 amino acids from cysteine to phenylalanine. The CDR3 DNA has 39 bases and is translated from base 1. Trimming takes 5 bases from V and 12 bases from J, and the germline ends sit 17 bases apart. From the germline V gene, CDR1 is SGHAT and CDR2 is FQNNGV. Libraries were made using single-cell sequencing. The listed sequencing device is Illumina NovaSeq 6000. For cell capture and library preparation, the team used the BD Rhapsody Targeted mRNA and AbSeq Reagent Kit in a microwell format. Libraries were prepared to cover TCR, sample tags, AbSeq, and targeted mRNA from the Human T-Cell Expression Panel plus custom TOX and TOX2 primers. An Illumina NovaSeq was used to sequence the libraries. The original pipeline was this. The analysis covered approximately 9,900 cells in total, of which 7076 were CD8 T cells and some 4,000 were CD8 T cells with an identifiable TCR CDR3. Raw data were processed with the BD Rhapsody Targeted Analysis Pipeline with V(D)J processing on the Seven Bridges Genomics platform. SeqGeq 1.6.0 was used for quality control, Sample Tag demultiplexing with Lex-BDSMK, clone identification with VDJ Explorer, and Seurat clustering. A clone was considered non-expanded if it made up <1% of CD8 T cells, and considered a clonal expansion if it made up >2.5% of the sample. The raw public data were reprocessed by TCRdb itself: fastp quality trimming at Q25, MiXCR clonotype calling, in-frame beta chains only. Each CDR3 protein appears once, grouped with its most common genes and DNA. V and J calls and clone size were set by TCRdb, not the authors. In all, the sample holds 20,000 or so distinct CDR3 sequences, and around 34% of those were seen once. The ten largest clones represent under 30% of the sample.

The chain couples TRBV11-2 to TRBJ2-1; matching of 5 bases hints at TRBD2 as the D gene. The sequence was obtained from a female donor who had a heart transplant and CMV viremia. Here the sequenced sample was CMV peptide-activated CD4+ and CD8+ T cells sorted from blood, taken at five time points, pooled. The cell subset or site label on this specimen signifies: sorted CD8+CD137+ and CD4+CD154+ T cells after 11 to 13 h CMV IE-1 peptide stimulation. The CDR3 here reads CASSPLGEGGQFF. In nucleotide form, the sequence is TGTGCCAGCAGCCCCTTAGGAGAGGGTGGGCAGTTCTTC. When the CDR3 is completed using the reference TRBV11-2 and TRBJ2-1 genes on either side, the full variable domain is EAGVAQSPRYKIIEKRQSVAFWCNPISGHATLYWYQQILGQGPKLLIQFQNNGVVDDSQLPKDRFSAERLKGVDSTLKIQPAKLEDSAVYLCASSPLGEGGQFFGPGTRLTVL.